The T cell receptor (beta chain) described here comes from a study of CD4 T cells in relation to SARS-CoV-2 and coronaviruses. TCRdb keeps only in-frame clones here, not all; method: immunoSEQ multiplex PCR. The sample lists 30,000 to 45,000 clones, 77% occurring once. Looked up from germline, CDR1 is MDHEN and CDR2 is SYDVKM. V was pared by 6 bases and J by 2 bases, with 5 bases between. There are 12 residues in the CDR3. About this clone: Its target is not known.

This rearrangement joins TRBV28 to TRBJ2-1; D unresolved. Input material: memory CD4+ T cells from PBMCs, cultured in vitro. The source is an adult with COVID-19. The DNA of the CDR3 is TGTGCCAGCAGGAGCGCCTACAATGAGCAGTTCTTC. It yields the protein CASRSAYNEQFF.